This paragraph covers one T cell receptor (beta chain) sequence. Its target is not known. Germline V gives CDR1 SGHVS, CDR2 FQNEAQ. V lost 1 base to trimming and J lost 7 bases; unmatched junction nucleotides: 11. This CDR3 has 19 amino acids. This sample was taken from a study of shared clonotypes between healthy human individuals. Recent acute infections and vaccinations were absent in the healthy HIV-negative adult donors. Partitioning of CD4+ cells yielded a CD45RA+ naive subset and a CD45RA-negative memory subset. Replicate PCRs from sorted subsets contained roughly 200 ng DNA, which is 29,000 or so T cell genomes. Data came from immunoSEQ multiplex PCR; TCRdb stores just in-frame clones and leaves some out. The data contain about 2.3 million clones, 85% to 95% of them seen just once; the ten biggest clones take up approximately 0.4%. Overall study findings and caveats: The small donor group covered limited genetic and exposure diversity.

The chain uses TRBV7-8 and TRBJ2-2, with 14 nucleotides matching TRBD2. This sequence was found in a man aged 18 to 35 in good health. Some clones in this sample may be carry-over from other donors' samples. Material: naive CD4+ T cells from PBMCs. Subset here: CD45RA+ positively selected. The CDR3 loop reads CASSLVSGTSGSGGGELFF. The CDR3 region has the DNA TGTGCCAGCAGCTTAGTATCAGGGACTAGCGGGAGCGGTGGCGGGGAGCTGTTTTTT.